This TCR beta chain is drawn from a study of human T cells and chemical hapten exposure. V was clipped by 4 bases and J by 3 bases; unmatched bases: 3. CDR1 and CDR2 from the germline V gene are SNHLY and FYNNEI. CDR3 size: 15 residues. This clonotype showed up many times. MiXCR, applied by TCRdb to the RACE reads, yields one record per CDR3 protein. Of around 340,000 distinct CDR3 sequences listed, roughly 6.9% are singletons. Time point in this sample: patch test 1, 2 weeks after DPC sensitization. Treatment specified: therapeutic diphenylcyclopropenone sensitization with weekly scalp DPC. The chain recombines TRBV2 with TRBJ1-5; TRBD1 matches at 10 bases. Sequencing was performed on whole blood, taken in connection with sensitization to the hapten diphenylcyclopropenone (DPC). The origin of this receptor is a woman younger than 35 with alopecia areata. Some clones in this sample may be carry-over from other donors' samples. The CDR3 nucleotides are TGTGCCAGCAGTGGGGACAGGGGCCACAATCAGCCCCAGCATTTT. Translation: CASSGDRGHNQPQHF. Combining the CDR3 with reference TRBV2 and TRBJ1-5 gives the whole variable domain EPEVTQTPSHQVTQMGQEVILRCVPISNHLYFYWYRQILGQKVEFLVSFYNNEISEKSEIFDDQFSVERPDGSNFTLKIRSTKLEDSAMYFCASSGDRGHNQPQHFGDGTRLSIL.